This is a list of T cell receptor beta chains from one sample in a study of blood T cell repertoires in COVID-19. TCRdb's copy holds only in-frame clones and misses some; the assay was immunoSEQ multiplex PCR. Found here are 120,000 to 150,000 clones, around 90% of them singletons; the top ten hold about 11%. The sample was peripheral blood. Receptors originate from a woman aged 80 or older with acute or convalescent COVID-19. Both conserved end residues are part of each CDR3. D genes are given only for firm matches. Clone size appears in some rows only: once, few, many, or a class for an expanded clone.

j_call: TRBJ1-3; clone_size: -; v_call: TRBV7-8; d_call: -; cdr3_nt: TGTGCCAGCAGCCCGGGGGGTTCCTTGGGAGGAAACACCATATATTTT; cdr3_aa: CASSPGGSLGGNTIYF
j_call: TRBJ2-7; clone_size: -; v_call: TRBV5-1; d_call: -; cdr3_nt: TGCGCCAGCAGCTTGAACGCAGGGGAAGGGTACGAGCAGTACTTC; cdr3_aa: CASSLNAGEGYEQYF
j_call: TRBJ1-1; clone_size: few; v_call: TRBV11-3; d_call: -; cdr3_nt: TGTGCCAGCAGCTTAGGGGCAAGTGAAGCTTTCTTT; cdr3_aa: CASSLGASEAFF
j_call: TRBJ1-2; clone_size: -; v_call: TRBV5-1; d_call: -; cdr3_nt: TGCGCCAGCAGCACCACAGGGTCCTATGGCTACACCTTC; cdr3_aa: CASSTTGSYGYTF
j_call: TRBJ1-1; clone_size: -; v_call: TRBV30; d_call: TRBD1; cdr3_nt: TGTGCCTGGAGTGTACCGGGACAGTTGAACACTGAAGCTTTCTTT; cdr3_aa: CAWSVPGQLNTEAFF
j_call: TRBJ1-6; clone_size: -; v_call: TRBV9; d_call: -; cdr3_nt: TGTGCCAGCAGCGTAGGGCAGGCCCGCTCCTATAATTCACCCCTCCACTTT; cdr3_aa: CASSVGQARSYNSPLHF
j_call: TRBJ1-1; clone_size: -; v_call: TRBV7-9; d_call: -; cdr3_nt: TGTGCCAGCAGCTTGGGGGGGCGCTGGACTGAAGCTTTCTTT; cdr3_aa: CASSLGGRWTEAFF
j_call: TRBJ1-2; clone_size: -; v_call: TRBV9; d_call: -; cdr3_nt: TGTGCCAGCAGCTTCAGGGACTCTAACTATGGCTACACCTTC; cdr3_aa: CASSFRDSNYGYTF
j_call: TRBJ1-1; clone_size: few; v_call: TRBV5-3; d_call: -; cdr3_nt: TGTGCCAGAAGCGGGGGGATGAACACTGAAGCTTTCTTT; cdr3_aa: CARSGGMNTEAFF
j_call: TRBJ1-5; clone_size: -; v_call: TRBV2; d_call: TRBD1; cdr3_nt: TGTGCCAGCAGAGGGACAGGGATAGGTCAGCCCCAGCATTTT; cdr3_aa: CASRGTGIGQPQHF
j_call: TRBJ1-5; clone_size: -; v_call: TRBV6-6; d_call: -; cdr3_nt: TGTGCCAGCAGTTTTTCGGACAGTAATCAGCCCCAGCATTTT; cdr3_aa: CASSFSDSNQPQHF
j_call: TRBJ1-5; clone_size: -; v_call: TRBV30; d_call: -; cdr3_nt: TGTGCCTGGAGTGTCAGTTATAGCAATCAGCCCCAGCATTTT; cdr3_aa: CAWSVSYSNQPQHF
j_call: TRBJ1-1; clone_size: -; v_call: TRBV2; d_call: -; cdr3_nt: TGTGCCAGCAGATGGCAGGGGAACACTGAAGCTTTCTTT; cdr3_aa: CASRWQGNTEAFF
j_call: TRBJ1-3; clone_size: -; v_call: TRBV6-5; d_call: -; cdr3_nt: TGTGCCAGCAGTTACTCGGGCAGCTCTGGAAACACCATATATTTT; cdr3_aa: CASSYSGSSGNTIYF
j_call: TRBJ2-3; clone_size: -; v_call: TRBV5-4; d_call: TRBD1; cdr3_nt: TGTGCCAGCAGGCCCGGACAGGGCCGGGGAACAGATACGCAGTATTTT; cdr3_aa: CASRPGQGRGTDTQYF
j_call: TRBJ1-2; clone_size: -; v_call: TRBV5-1; d_call: -; cdr3_nt: TGCGCCAGCAGCTTGGTTGCGGGGAGCTATGGCTACACCTTC; cdr3_aa: CASSLVAGSYGYTF
j_call: TRBJ1-1; clone_size: -; v_call: TRBV28; d_call: -; cdr3_nt: TGTGCCAGCTTGATCCCGGGGAACACTGAAGCTTTCTTT; cdr3_aa: CASLIPGNTEAFF
j_call: TRBJ1-2; clone_size: -; v_call: TRBV6-5; d_call: TRBD1; cdr3_nt: TGTGCCAGCAGTTACTCCCAGGGACAGGGAGGCTACACCTTC; cdr3_aa: CASSYSQGQGGYTF
j_call: TRBJ2-3; clone_size: -; v_call: TRBV5-1; d_call: -; cdr3_nt: TGCGCCAGCAGCTTGGAGGGCGGACTTAGCACAGATACGCAGTATTTT; cdr3_aa: CASSLEGGLSTDTQYF
j_call: TRBJ1-2; clone_size: -; v_call: TRBV3-1/TRBV3-2; d_call: -; cdr3_nt: TGTGCCAGCAGCCTATCGACAGGAGGCTATGGCTACACCTTC; cdr3_aa: CASSLSTGGYGYTF
j_call: TRBJ1-6; clone_size: once; v_call: TRBV5-1; d_call: TRBD1; cdr3_nt: TGCGCCAGCAGCAAGGGACAGGATAATTCACCCCTCCACTTT; cdr3_aa: CASSKGQDNSPLHF
j_call: TRBJ1-1; clone_size: -; v_call: TRBV18; d_call: TRBD1; cdr3_nt: TGTGCCAGCTCATTCGGACAGGGAAGATCGAACACTGAAGCTTTCTTT; cdr3_aa: CASSFGQGRSNTEAFF
j_call: TRBJ1-4; clone_size: -; v_call: TRBV18; d_call: -; cdr3_nt: TGTGCCAGCTCTCAGGGACAAACCCCAACTAATGAAAAACTGTTTTTT; cdr3_aa: CASSQGQTPTNEKLFF
j_call: TRBJ1-4; clone_size: -; v_call: TRBV2; d_call: -; cdr3_nt: TGTGCCAGCAGCGTAGGACAGCTTCGTTTTAATGAAAAACTGTTTTTT; cdr3_aa: CASSVGQLRFNEKLFF
j_call: TRBJ2-7; clone_size: -; v_call: TRBV13; d_call: -; cdr3_nt: TGTGCCAGCAGCTTTACGGTCAGGGCGACCTACGAGCAGTACTTC; cdr3_aa: CASSFTVRATYEQYF
j_call: TRBJ2-5; clone_size: -; v_call: TRBV11-1; d_call: TRBD1; cdr3_nt: TGTGCCAGCAGCTTAGCGCTAAGTCCAGGGGGCATACAAGAGACCCAGTACTTC; cdr3_aa: CASSLALSPGGIQETQYF
j_call: TRBJ1-1; clone_size: -; v_call: TRBV5-1; d_call: -; cdr3_nt: TGCGCCAGCAGCTTGGAAGGAGGGAGGGTGAGTGGGTCTGAAGCTTTCTTT; cdr3_aa: CASSLEGGRVSGSEAFF
j_call: TRBJ2-1; clone_size: -; v_call: TRBV5-8; d_call: TRBD1; cdr3_nt: TGTGCCAGCAGCTACCGACAGGGTGGGTATAATGAGCAGTTCTTC; cdr3_aa: CASSYRQGGYNEQFF
j_call: TRBJ1-2; clone_size: -; v_call: TRBV10-3; d_call: -; cdr3_nt: TGTGCCATCAGTGGGGGGGGGCACGATGGCTACACCTTC; cdr3_aa: CAISGGGHDGYTF
j_call: TRBJ2-3; clone_size: -; v_call: TRBV7-9; d_call: TRBD1; cdr3_nt: TGTGCCAGCAGCACGACAGGGACAGATACGCAGTATTTT; cdr3_aa: CASSTTGTDTQYF
j_call: TRBJ1-3; clone_size: few; v_call: TRBV10-3; d_call: -; cdr3_nt: TGTGCCACCCACCCGGGTGACTCTGGAAACACCATATATTTT; cdr3_aa: CATHPGDSGNTIYF
j_call: TRBJ2-1; clone_size: -; v_call: TRBV7-3; d_call: -; cdr3_nt: TGTGCCAGCAGCTTAGTTTCCGACAATGAGCAGTTCTTC; cdr3_aa: CASSLVSDNEQFF
j_call: TRBJ2-1; clone_size: -; v_call: TRBV15; d_call: -; cdr3_nt: TGTGCCACCAGCAGAGAAGGAGTGCCCTACAATGAGCAGTTCTTC; cdr3_aa: CATSREGVPYNEQFF
j_call: TRBJ1-1; clone_size: -; v_call: TRBV9; d_call: -; cdr3_nt: TGTGCCAGCAGCGTGTTAGGGGACACTGAAGCTTTCTTT; cdr3_aa: CASSVLGDTEAFF
j_call: TRBJ1-2; clone_size: -; v_call: TRBV4-2; d_call: TRBD1; cdr3_nt: TGTGCCAGCAGCCAAACGGACAGGACTAACTATGGCTACACCTTC; cdr3_aa: CASSQTDRTNYGYTF
j_call: TRBJ1-2; clone_size: -; v_call: TRBV4-2; d_call: TRBD1; cdr3_nt: TGTGCCAGCAGCCAAGAGGGGACAGCCTTCTATGGGGGCTACACCTTC; cdr3_aa: CASSQEGTAFYGGYTF
j_call: TRBJ2-7; clone_size: -; v_call: TRBV5-1; d_call: TRBD1; cdr3_nt: TGCGCCAGCAGCTTGGAAGGGGGACAGGGGGGTGTGCAGTACTTC; cdr3_aa: CASSLEGGQGGVQYF
j_call: TRBJ2-3; clone_size: -; v_call: TRBV7-2; d_call: -; cdr3_nt: TGTGCCAGCAGCTCCTCCCCAGATACGCAGTATTTT; cdr3_aa: CASSSSPDTQYF
j_call: TRBJ2-4; clone_size: -; v_call: TRBV10-1; d_call: TRBD1; cdr3_nt: TGCGCCTTACAGGGGGCGTTGGAAAACATTCAGTACTTC; cdr3_aa: CALQGALENIQYF
j_call: TRBJ2-1; clone_size: -; v_call: TRBV9; d_call: -; cdr3_nt: TGTGCCAGCAGCGTAGTAGACTACACATCGTTTCATGAGCAGTTCTTC; cdr3_aa: CASSVVDYTSFHEQFF
j_call: TRBJ2-3; clone_size: -; v_call: TRBV30; d_call: TRBD1; cdr3_nt: TGTGCCTGGAGTGTGGGACAGGGCACAGATACGCAGTATTTT; cdr3_aa: CAWSVGQGTDTQYF
j_call: TRBJ2-5; clone_size: -; v_call: TRBV9; d_call: TRBD1; cdr3_nt: TGTGCCAGCAGCGAAGGGACAGGTAAAGAGACCCAGTACTTC; cdr3_aa: CASSEGTGKETQYF
j_call: TRBJ2-3; clone_size: -; v_call: TRBV5-8; d_call: -; cdr3_nt: TGTGCCAGCAGCTTTAGACCTGGGCAGGGGCTAGATACGCAGTATTTT; cdr3_aa: CASSFRPGQGLDTQYF
j_call: TRBJ1-4; clone_size: -; v_call: TRBV5-6; d_call: -; cdr3_nt: TGTGCCAGCAGCCATTCCACAGGCCCAACTAATGAAAAACTGTTTTTT; cdr3_aa: CASSHSTGPTNEKLFF
j_call: TRBJ1-2; clone_size: -; v_call: TRBV5-6; d_call: -; cdr3_nt: TGTGCCAGCAGCTTAGGGGCGAACTATGGCTACACCTTC; cdr3_aa: CASSLGANYGYTF
j_call: TRBJ2-7; clone_size: -; v_call: TRBV6-5; d_call: -; cdr3_nt: TGTGCCAGCAGTTACGGCAGGTTAATCTACGAGCAGTACTTC; cdr3_aa: CASSYGRLIYEQYF
j_call: TRBJ2-3; clone_size: -; v_call: TRBV5-6; d_call: -; cdr3_nt: TGTGCCAGCAGCTTGAGAGACAACCCTTCGGGATCAGATACGCAGTATTTT; cdr3_aa: CASSLRDNPSGSDTQYF
j_call: TRBJ2-2; clone_size: -; v_call: TRBV7-3; d_call: TRBD1; cdr3_nt: TGTGCCAGCAGCCCCACCCGGGACAGGGCGGCCACCGGGGAGCTGTTTTTT; cdr3_aa: CASSPTRDRAATGELFF